The T cell receptor beta chain described here comes from a study of cytomegalovirus exposure and HLA in healthy donors (dated by TCRdb to the late 2010s). Looking at the study overall: According to an earlier analysis of around 600 of the donors, about 170 million T cells yielded over 100 million unique TCR beta sequences and approximately 300 Gb of sequence data. An early release covering roughly 600 HLA-typed donors comprised about 310 gigabases of sequencing data and around 80 million unique TCR sequences. Among the approximately 420 genotyped donors, roughly 80% belonged to the genetic ancestry cluster associated with self-reported Caucasian donors. The study aimed to test whether signatures of past pathogen exposure could be identified by cataloging public T cell receptors. The T cell repertoires of roughly 660 subjects were profiled by immunosequencing and related to cytomegalovirus serostatus. In addition to the first cohort of roughly 670 subjects, a separate validation cohort of 120 different subjects was used. To predict cytomegalovirus infection status, the study combined high-throughput TCR immunosequencing, statistical association of individual TCRs with disease status, and machine learning. In a later analysis, previously published TCR beta repertoires from 670 or so donors were re-analyzed and high-resolution HLA genotyping was added so that TCR occurrence patterns could be studied. Rather than using new phenotypic data, the later analysis identified candidate immune exposures from TCR beta sequences and from how often those sequences occurred across donors. An earlier analysis of approximately 630 of the donors applied high-throughput TCR beta sequencing to assess whether each TCR beta V gene segment acted as functional or pseudogenic. Alongside the repertoire data, information on donor age, sex, ethnicity and CMV serostatus was compiled. A later genetic analysis used genome-wide SNP genotypes for about 60% of the 666 donors, treating that subset as a discovery cohort. Every repertoire in the discovery cohort had been generated on one and the same sequencing platform. Both class I and class II loci were covered by HLA typing, at four-digit resolution. The number of donors typed differed by locus, with roughly 620-640 for A, B, C, DRB1 and DQB1, around 500 for DQA1, 600 to 610 for DPA1, and around 430 for DPB1. A few DR-DQ haplotypes were treated as single units for association and clustering because of strong linkage in the cohort. On average, around 200,000 unique TCR beta nucleotide sequences were sequenced per donor among roughly 430 genotyped donors of the cohort, with roughly 18% of those sequences being non-productive. The investigation overall reported the following: Correlated functional status among segregating V segments might be attributable to linkage disequilibrium, but an unknown experimental factor could not be ruled out. When HLA alleles, especially DR and DQ, strongly co-occurred, TCR associations were difficult to assign to individual alleles. A later analysis found that TCR association rates varied across HLA loci, with DRB1 alleles showing the most associated TCRs and HLA-C alleles the fewest. A later analysis found that most CMV-associated TCR beta chains appeared HLA-restricted, with HLA associations seemingly driven largely by CMV exposure. Presence/absence analyses assumed roughly uniform sequencing depth across donors, an assumption that may not hold. A cluster of highly shared sequence variants was judged likely to be a technical artifact of the sequencing pipeline. Compared with equally common non-associated chains, HLA-associated TCR beta chains in a later analysis were more clonally expanded and had lower generation probabilities. A later analysis reported that several top co-occurrence clusters appeared linked to parvovirus B19, influenza, CMV and Epstein-Barr virus. Three of the identified cytomegalovirus-associated TCR beta chains were confirmed in vitro to be specific for cytomegalovirus antigens. A further reported finding was that TCR beta sequences accurately predicted the HLA-A and HLA-B alleles for most subjects in the first cohort. In this cohort, only TCR beta chains were sequenced, and detectable features were limited by the absence of alpha or paired-chain data. Some 15 rarely observed V segments, including chromosome 9 orphons, were excluded from the earlier analysis of 550 to 700 of the donors because counts were too low. For the cohort, immune exposure information was limited to CMV serostatus. Broadly in line with IMGT annotations, most TCR beta V segments showed up in productive rearrangements about 87% or about 30% of the time in an earlier analysis of about 500 of the donors. A later analysis associated 16,951 TCR beta sequences with specific HLA alleles at a false discovery rate of 0.05. Because the 87-base-pair reads could not distinguish some IMGT-functional V segments, including TRBV6-2 and TRBV6-3, those segments were excluded. A total of roughly 160 TCR beta chains were listed by the study as associated with cytomegalovirus. In both the original and validation cohorts, the classifier was reported to diagnose cytomegalovirus status with high specificity and sensitivity. It was suggested by the authors that the approach could potentially be generalized to other disease states and immunological phenotypes. While some public TCRs were present in many individuals, most TCR sequences turned up only very rarely across donors. In a later genetic analysis, fewer N-insertions in productive TCRs were reported among donors in an Asian-associated ancestry cluster than the roughly 700-donor mean. V-gene and J-gene trimming of TCR beta chains was associated with a missense DCLRE1C variant in a later genetic analysis, and the association was replicated in an independent cohort. Because HLA typing was unavailable for some donors at each locus, only the typed subset was used in association tests.

Receptor libraries were prepared by the immunoSEQ multiplex PCR assay. For the multiplex PCR, a mixture combining 60 forward primers for TCR Vbeta segments and 13 reverse primers for TCR Jbeta segments was used. The CDR3 region of rearranged TCR beta genes was amplified from genomic DNA with a multiplex PCR assay. The amplified TCR beta libraries were sequenced on the Illumina HiSeq System as 87-base-pair reads. In the source study's methods: Across the 500 to 700 repertoires, a later analysis counted roughly 84 million unique TCR beta chains, roughly 11 million of which were shared by at least two donors. Raw reads were error-corrected and collapsed into unique sequences with a nearest-neighbor algorithm that merged closely related sequences to remove PCR and sequencing errors. To assign V, D and J gene segments, CDR3 sequences were aligned to IMGT reference sequences. For a sequence to be retained, a match of at least six nucleotides to both a V gene segment and a J gene segment was required. A rearrangement was called productive if the CDR3 had no stop codons and remained in frame with V and J, and every other rearrangement was called non-productive. CDR3 was defined by IMGT convention, running from the second conserved V-encoded cysteine to the conserved J-encoded phenylalanine. The earlier analysis of a few hundred of the donors excluded sequences that lacked an unambiguous match to a single V gene segment. In an earlier analysis of approximately 560 of the donors, a V segment was called functional when productive rearrangements were above 56.7%, and segregating when the standard deviation between donors exceeded 5%. A statistical classification framework was built for diagnosing cytomegalovirus status from the catalog of TCR beta chain sequences. A later analysis assigned V and J genes by comparing TCR nucleotide sequences with IMGT/GENE-DB human TR gene sequences. The TCRdist pipeline was used in a later analysis to assign CDR3 sequences and most-parsimonious VDJ recombination scenarios. In a later analysis, each TCR beta chain was defined by its CDR3 amino acid sequence together with its V-gene family, and reads without a unique V-gene family were excluded. To address suspected cross-contamination and a sequencing artifact, a later analysis removed approximately 590 highly shared, low-generation-probability nucleotide sequences. For each public chain, a later analysis derived a clonal expansion index from normalized ranks of inferred template counts within each repertoire. In a later analysis, generation probabilities were computed with a VDJ recombination model fitted to out-of-frame rearrangements, and the resulting probabilities were checked against IGoR. A later analysis scored TCR-TCR, TCR-HLA and TCR-CMV co-occurrence with hypergeometric tests, applying a repertoire-size bias correction to TCR pairs. False discovery rates were estimated in a later analysis by permuting HLA or CMV assignments 20 times. In a later analysis, co-occurring TCRs were grouped with DBSCAN, and TCRdist sequence similarity was added when clustering was performed within HLA-allele-positive subsets. Repertoires with fewer than 30,000 or more than 120,000 public chains, plus five repertoires with anomalous nucleotide sharing, were excluded from co-occurrence clustering. TCRdb holds this immuneACCESS table with in-frame rearrangements only. Some clones are missing; in checked studies, unresolved V genes explain under half, and the rest has no known cause. V and J calls and clone size come straight from that table; D and trimming were deduced from the DNA. The table for this sample lists 80,000 to 95,000 clones; more than 80% of them were counted only once. 1.5% to 2% of the sample lies in the top ten.

The cohort comprised under 700 healthy bone marrow donors. At the time of sampling, all cohort members were nominally healthy, though unrecorded immune exposures were likely present. The donor was CMV seronegative and belonged to the group of 352 seronegative cohort members. A peripheral blood sample was provided by each donor, and peripheral blood mononuclear cells were used for TCR beta sequencing. Genomic DNA was extracted from the blood cell samples with the Qiagen DNeasy Blood Extraction Kit. This clone was seen once. Its antigen has not been determined. Per-base quality was not reported, and no clone a single base away is much larger than it. The CDR3 numbers 15 residues from cysteine through phenylalanine. This entry keeps only the CDR3 DNA: 45 bases, framed from base 1. CDR1 and CDR2, looked up from the germline V gene, are SGHRS and YFSETQ. The V end loses 4 bases and the J end loses 6 bases, and a stretch of 19 bases separates them.

This sequence uses TRBV5-1 and TRBJ1-2, and perhaps TRBD1 as D gene, on 6 matching bases. This clonotype was sampled from a woman aged 25 to 39 in good health and CMV-seronegative. Sequenced input: PBMCs. The base sequence is TGCGCCAGCAGCACACGGGGGGGGGCCCAGAATGGCTACACCTTC. It translates to CASSTRGGAQNGYTF.